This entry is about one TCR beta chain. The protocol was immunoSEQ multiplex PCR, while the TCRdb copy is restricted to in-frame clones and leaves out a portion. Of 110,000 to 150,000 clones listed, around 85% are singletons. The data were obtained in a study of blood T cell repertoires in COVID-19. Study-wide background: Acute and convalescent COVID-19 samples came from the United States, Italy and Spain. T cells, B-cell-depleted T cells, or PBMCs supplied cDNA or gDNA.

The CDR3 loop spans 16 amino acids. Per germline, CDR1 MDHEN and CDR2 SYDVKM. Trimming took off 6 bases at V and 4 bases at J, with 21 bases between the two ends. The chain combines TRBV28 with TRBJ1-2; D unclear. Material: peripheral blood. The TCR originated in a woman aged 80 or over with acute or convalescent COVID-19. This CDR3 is CASSQNAGLTIYGYTF. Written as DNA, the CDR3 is TGTGCCAGCAGCCAAAATGCGGGCCTCACTATCTATGGCTACACCTTC.